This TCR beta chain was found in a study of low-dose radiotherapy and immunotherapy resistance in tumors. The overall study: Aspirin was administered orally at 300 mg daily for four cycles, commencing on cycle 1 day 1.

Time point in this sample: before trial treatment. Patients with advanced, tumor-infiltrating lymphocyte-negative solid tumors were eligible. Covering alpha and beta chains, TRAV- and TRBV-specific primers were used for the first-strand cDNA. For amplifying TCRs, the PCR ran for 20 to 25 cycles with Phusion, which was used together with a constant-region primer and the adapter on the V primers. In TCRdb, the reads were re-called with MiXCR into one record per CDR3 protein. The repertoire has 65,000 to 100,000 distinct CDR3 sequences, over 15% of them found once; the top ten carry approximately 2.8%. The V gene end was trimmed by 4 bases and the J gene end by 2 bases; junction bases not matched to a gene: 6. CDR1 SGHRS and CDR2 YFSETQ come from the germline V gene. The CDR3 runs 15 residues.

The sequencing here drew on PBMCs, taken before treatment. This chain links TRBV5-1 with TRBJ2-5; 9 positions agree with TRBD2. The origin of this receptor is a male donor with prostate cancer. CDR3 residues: CASSPGLAEQETQYF. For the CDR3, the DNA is TGCGCCAGCAGCCCGGGACTAGCCGAGCAAGAGACCCAGTACTTC.